A single sample gave rise to the 9 T cell receptor beta chains below, sequenced in a study of blood T cells in healthy people across ages. A second PCR, run for about 6 to 11 cycles, used a sample-barcoded 5' primer plus a J-beta primer mix. TCRdb called the 5' RACE reads again in MiXCR, with one record for every CDR3 protein. The sample shows about 1.6 million distinct CDR3 sequences, roughly 32% of them seen only once. Sequencing input: blood. These receptors were obtained from a woman in her 30s in good health.

This clonotype came up a few times. Here the CDR3 reads CASSLGSGGDNEQFF. CDR3 nucleotide sequence: TGTGCCAGCAGCTTAGGCTCAGGAGGGGACAATGAGCAGTTCTTC. The chain joins TRBV11-2 to TRBJ2-1; TRBD2 might be the D (6 bases). This CDR3 comprises 15 residues. Trimming cost V 1 base and J 5 bases, with 12 bases left between them. Per germline, CDR1 SGHAT and CDR2 FQNNGV.

V is TRBV27 and J is TRBJ2-3, with D maybe TRBD2 (5 bases). With 6 bases removed from V and 8 bases from J, the gap between germline ends came to 18 bases. The germline V gene has CDR1 MNHEY and CDR2 SMNVEV (reference sequence). The CDR3 runs 14 residues. CDR3 amino acids: CASSSGLRSVTQYF. The CDR3 coding sequence is TGTGCCAGCAGCAGCGGCTTGCGGAGTGTTACGCAGTATTTT.

The CDR3 reads CASSQDGGTQRVGAKNIQYF. Here the CDR3 DNA reads TGCGCCAGCAGCCAAGATGGAGGGACACAGAGAGTCGGAGCCAAAAACATTCAGTACTTC. The chain couples TRBV4-1 to TRBJ2-4; D is perhaps TRBD1 or TRBD2 (6 bases each). V dropped 0 bases and J dropped 0 bases, with 21 bases sitting between them. Per germline, CDR1 MGHRA and CDR2 YSYEKL. The CDR3 has 20 residues.

This chain uses TRBV7-8 with TRBJ1-1; D is unclear. Looked up from germline, CDR1 is SGHVS and CDR2 is FQNEAQ. The CDR3 runs 14 residues. Trimming took off 2 bases at V and 5 bases at J, with 12 bases between the two ends. The DNA of the CDR3 is TGTGCCAGCAGCTTATTTGAGGGTCAGACTGAAGCTTTCTTT. This encodes CASSLFEGQTEAFF.

V is TRBV20-1 and J is TRBJ1-4; a weak D match, TRBD1 (6 bases). V was shortened by 2 bases and J by 8 bases, with 12 bases between the two germline ends. Germline assignment: CDR1 DFQATT and CDR2 SNEGSKA (reference sequence). This CDR3 is built from 13 residues. The CDR3 coding sequence is TGCAGTGCTAGACGGGGGCCCGGAGAAAAACTGTTTTTT. It codes for CSARRGPGEKLFF.

The chain couples TRBV27 to TRBJ2-1; no reliable D call. The CDR3 sequence is 14 residues long. Germline CDR1 is MNHEY and CDR2 is SMNVEV (reference sequence). V was pared by 6 bases and J by 0 bases, with 9 bases between. The CDR3 sequence is CASSAMSSYNEQFF. DNA of the CDR3: TGTGCCAGCAGCGCCATGAGCTCCTACAATGAGCAGTTCTTC.

DNA of the CDR3: TGCAGTGCTAGAGCTTCAGGAGGGGCGTGGTATGGCTACACCTTC. Its protein is CSARASGGAWYGYTF. This chain links TRBV20-1 with TRBJ1-2; a weak D match, TRBD1 (5 bases). The V gene's germline CDR1 is DFQATT and CDR2 SNEGSKA (reference sequence). The V and J ends lost 1 base and 5 bases respectively, with 17 bases between them. The CDR3 totals 15 residues.

This clonotype was found many times. This rearrangement joins TRBV29-1 to TRBJ2-1; TRBD1 agrees at 9 bases. The CDR3 spans 14 residues. Germline trimming cut 7 bases from V and 3 bases from J; bases unmatched to any gene: 7. CDR1 and CDR2 from the germline V gene are SQVTM and ANQGSEA. The DNA of the CDR3 is TGCAGCGCCACGGAGGGACAGGGCTACAATGAGCAGTTCTTC. This sequence encodes CSATEGQGYNEQFF.

In this sample, this clonotype turned up a few times. V usage is TRBV30 and J usage is TRBJ2-7, with TRBD1 as a possible D gene (7 bases). Per the germline V gene, CDR1 is GTSNPN and CDR2 is SVGIG (reference sequence). There are 15 residues in the CDR3. The V and J ends lost 2 bases and 1 base respectively, with 15 bases between them. The CDR3 protein is CAWSIAGTASYEQYF. In DNA, the CDR3 is TGTGCCTGGAGTATTGCGGGGACAGCTTCCTACGAGCAGTACTTC.